Listed below are T cell receptor beta chains from one sample, sequenced in a study of blood T cell repertoires in COVID-19. Libraries were prepared by immunoSEQ multiplex PCR; TCRdb keeps only in-frame clonotypes and omits some of them. This table has approximately 130,000 clones, about 74% appearing once. The sequencing input was peripheral blood. The receptors come from a human donor in a cohort sampled during active COVID-19. CDR3s include the opening cysteine and the closing phenylalanine or tryptophan. D genes are given only for firm matches.

>TRBV5-1|TRBJ1-1|.|13
CASRALQDTEAFF
>TRBV4-2|TRBJ2-1|TRBD2|21
CASSPSATLHTGRSGGNEQFF
>TRBV10-2|TRBJ1-5|.|15
CASSESGPGNQPQHF
>TRBV4-1|TRBJ1-5|TRBD1|14
CASSQGQGPQPQHF
>TRBV12-5|TRBJ2-5|TRBD1|14
CASSRGRAQETQYF
>TRBV10-2|TRBJ2-7|TRBD1|14
CASSLDRGYYEQYF
>TRBV5-6|TRBJ1-1|.|17
CASSDYSRVLGNTEAFF
>TRBV10-3|TRBJ2-7|.|13
CAISEPDSYEQYF
>TRBV4-1|TRBJ2-7|TRBD1|16
CASSELPGQGAYEQYF
>TRBV25-1|TRBJ1-3|.|15
CASKGDYSSGNTIYF
>TRBV7-9|TRBJ1-1|TRBD1|17
CASSPIPGQTAGTEAFF
>TRBV28|TRBJ1-6|TRBD1|14
CASAGTELNSPLHF
>TRBV5-1|TRBJ2-6|TRBD1|17
CASAPGQGAPGANVLTF
>TRBV6-5|TRBJ2-7|TRBD1|15
CASSFTGTGLYEQYF
>TRBV18|TRBJ2-7|TRBD2|13
CASSPGTSGEQYF
>TRBV28|TRBJ1-1|.|15
CASSLGQAWVTEAFF
>TRBV2|TRBJ1-1|.|13
CASSVDRSAEAFF
>TRBV6-2/TRBV6-3|TRBJ2-1|.|13
CASSYQRVGEQFF
>TRBV9|TRBJ1-1|.|14
CASSARAGVPEAFF
>TRBV7-9|TRBJ1-3|.|15
CASSFSEGSGNTIYF
>TRBV25-1|TRBJ2-7|TRBD1|14
CASSSGTGLYEQYF
>TRBV6-4|TRBJ1-1|TRBD1|13
CASSDFGQGEAFF
>TRBV10-2|TRBJ2-1|TRBD2|16
CASTGTSGETHNEQFF
>TRBV2|TRBJ1-1|.|14
CASNRPGGDTEAFF
>TRBV5-4|TRBJ2-7|.|14
CASSIETGRNEQYF
>TRBV19|TRBJ2-7|.|14
CASSAGRSSYEQYF
>TRBV3-1/TRBV3-2|TRBJ2-7|TRBD1|14
CASSHLDRGYEQYF
>TRBV3-1/TRBV3-2|TRBJ2-3|TRBD2|17
CASSRLTSGGARDTQYF
>TRBV4-1|TRBJ1-3|TRBD1|17
CASSPASGTGSGNTIYF
>TRBV28|TRBJ2-7|TRBD2|13
CASSQAGEYEQYF
>TRBV28|TRBJ2-7|.|15
CASSPLTGVTYEQYF
>TRBV21-1|TRBJ2-6|.|18
CASSNFHRGYPGANVLTF
>TRBV4-1|TRBJ2-3|.|16
CASSLTDSQTLITQYF
>TRBV4-1|TRBJ2-7|TRBD2|16
CASSDRLAGGTYEQYF
>TRBV27|TRBJ1-1|.|14
CASSLTGMNTEAFF
>TRBV2|TRBJ2-1|.|13
CASSVAGYDEQFF
>TRBV10-3|TRBJ2-7|TRBD2|17
CAISELWTRGTSYEQYF
>TRBV28|TRBJ2-7|TRBD1|15
CASTFNRDSHYEQYF
>TRBV5-1|TRBJ1-1|.|15
CASSLVGGSNTEAFF
>TRBV20-1|TRBJ2-7|.|14
CSASLGAGVDEQYF
>TRBV5-1|TRBJ2-7|TRBD2|15
CASSLGAGGSYEQYF
>TRBV4-1|TRBJ1-5|.|14
CASSQVEGNQPQHF
>TRBV12-5|TRBJ2-7|.|14
CASGTGTSLGEQYF
>TRBV6-5|TRBJ2-1|.|14
CASSLTAVGDEQFF
>TRBV11-3|TRBJ2-7|TRBD1|13
CASSPGGRYEQYF
>TRBV11-2|TRBJ2-7|TRBD1|16
CASSPPRAGTGGEQYF
>TRBV29-1|TRBJ1-2|.|12
CSVIGANYGYTF
>TRBV25-1|TRBJ2-5|.|15
CASSAPLGQGETQYF
>TRBV27|TRBJ1-1|TRBD1|14
CASSRPGQADEAFF
>TRBV6-5|TRBJ1-3|.|15
CASIRLGTLSGTIYF
>TRBV4-1|TRBJ2-7|.|12
CASSQVGSEQYF
>TRBV18|TRBJ1-1|.|15
CASSQSGRPNTEAFF
>TRBV27|TRBJ2-2|.|13
CASSFTNTGELFF
>TRBV12-5|TRBJ1-4|TRBD1|14
CASAPGQADEKLFF
>TRBV18|TRBJ1-6|.|15
CASSQTPSMDSPLHF
>TRBV3-1/TRBV3-2|TRBJ2-7|.|11
CASSSIHEQYF
>TRBV5-5|TRBJ2-7|.|14
CATGGTVSSYEQYF